In its sample, the clone carrying this T cell receptor (beta chain) ranks as medium-sized (0.01 to 0.1%). Its target is not known. TRBV12-4/TRBJ1-2 clonotypes were amplified with adaptor-ligated barcode primers. TCRdb processed the multiplex PCR reads anew with MiXCR; each CDR3 protein has one entry. The table includes 500 or so distinct CDR3 sequences, 15% to 20% detected once. The CDR3 is 13 residues long. V lost 2 bases to trimming and J lost 3 bases, with 7 bases between them. The sorted Tregs were CD4+CD25+CD127-/low cells. Notes on the study in general: Greatest tumor Treg TCR overlap was with tumor naive CD4+ cells. Naive CD4+ cells shared approximately 13% of tumor Treg sequences. Tumor memory CD4+ T cell TCR gene usage was found to cluster with blood and lymph node memory CD4+ cells and with lymph node naive CD4+ cells.

Sequencing was performed on Tregs sorted from blood. The chain couples TRBV12-3 or TRBV12-4 to TRBJ1-2; D not resolved. The TCR originated in a female donor with breast cancer. The CDR3 coding sequence is TGTGCCAGCAGTTTACTCAGCCACTATGGCTACACCTTC. Translating it yields CASSLLSHYGYTF.